The T cell receptor (beta chain) described here comes from a study of neoadjuvant anti-PD-1 for oral cavity cancer. Study-level points and caveats: TCR analyses covered only a few patients per response group. Higher pretreatment Treg/Th17 ratios tracked higher pretreatment blood clonality.

The length of the CDR3 is 15 residues. V was cut by 2 bases and J by 2 bases, with 12 bases left in between. Germline loops: CDR1 LNHDA, CDR2 SQIVND (reference sequence). This table comes from immunoSEQ multiplex PCR, and its TCRdb copy is limited to in-frame clones, with some not included. The data show 14,000 or so clones, with about 74% seen just once and roughly 2.8% held by the top ten. Noted time point: after neoadjuvant nivolumab, at surgical resection. Patients had newly diagnosed, untreated stage II-IVA oral cavity squamous cell carcinoma. No culture or expansion preceded analysis of these blood cells. Notes on this clone: Its cognate antigen is unknown.

The source is a person aged 35-79 years with oral cavity squamous cell carcinoma. Sequencing was performed on PBMCs, taken after nivolumab (anti-PD-1) treatment. The chain is built from TRBV19 and TRBJ2-5; D uncertain. The CDR3 coding sequence is TGTGCCAGTAGTATAAAGGGTGCCCTACAAGAGACCCAGTACTTC. It translates to CASSIKGALQETQYF.